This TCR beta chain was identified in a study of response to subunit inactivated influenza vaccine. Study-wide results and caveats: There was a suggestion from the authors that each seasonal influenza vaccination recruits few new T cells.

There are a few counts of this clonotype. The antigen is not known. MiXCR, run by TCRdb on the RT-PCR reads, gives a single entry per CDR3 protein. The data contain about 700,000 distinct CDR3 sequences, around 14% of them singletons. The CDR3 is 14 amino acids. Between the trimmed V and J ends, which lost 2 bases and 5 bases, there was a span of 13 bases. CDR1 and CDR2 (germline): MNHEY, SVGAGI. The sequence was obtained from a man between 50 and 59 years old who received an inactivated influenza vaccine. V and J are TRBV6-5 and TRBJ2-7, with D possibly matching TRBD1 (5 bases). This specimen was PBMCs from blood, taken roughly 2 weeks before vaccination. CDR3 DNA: TGTGCCAGCAGTTACCGCCGAGACAGCAACGAGCAGTACTTC. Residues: CASSYRRDSNEQYF.